The 17 T cell receptor beta chains in this list originate from one sample, sequenced in a study of OX40 agonist ivuxolimab in advanced cancers. Produced via immunoSEQ multiplex PCR; TCRdb's table is partial and in-frame only. The table shows around 80,000 clones, with roughly 84% occurring only once. Sequenced here: CD4+ or CD8+ T cells sorted from blood, sampled in a trial of the OX40 agonist ivuxolimab. These receptors all come from an adult with an advanced solid tumor such as melanoma, head and neck, liver or kidney cancer.

The CDR3 bases are TGTGCCAGCAGCGGGGACAGGGGGTTCTACGAGCAGTACTTC. Translation gives CASSGDRGFYEQYF. The chain employs TRBV5-4 and TRBJ2-7, with 11 positions matching TRBD1. The CDR3 covers 14 residues. Trimming removed 4 bases from V and 3 bases from J; junction bases left unmatched: 3. Germline V gene data show CDR1 as SGHNT and CDR2 as YYREEE (reference sequence).

There are a few counts of this clone. The chain combines TRBV28 with TRBJ1-2, with 7 bases lining up with TRBD1. The germline V gene has CDR1 MDHEN and CDR2 SYDVKM. Losses at the gene ends were 2 bases for V and 6 bases for J; bases not matched to a gene: 6. The CDR3 is 14 amino acids. The CDR3 DNA is TGTGCCAGCAGTTTACTGCAGGGGGGAGATGGCTACACCTTC. It encodes CASSLLQGGDGYTF.

V and J are TRBV6-5 and TRBJ1-5, with 7 bases identical to TRBD1. Germline CDR1 reads MNHEY; CDR2 reads SVGAGI. V was clipped by 0 bases and J by 3 bases; unmatched bases: 2. The CDR3 contains 15 residues. The CDR3 sequence is CASSYSRGVNQPQHF. Written as DNA, the CDR3 is TGTGCCAGCAGTTACTCCAGGGGGGTCAATCAGCCCCAGCATTTT.

The gene calls are TRBV28 and TRBJ2-1; no firm D call. Germline CDR1 is MDHEN and CDR2 is SYDVKM. This CDR3 spans 11 amino acids. With 8 bases removed from V and 6 bases from J, the gap between germline ends came to 8 bases. CDR3 protein: CASHGVNEQFF. DNA of the CDR3: TGTGCCAGCCATGGGGTCAATGAGCAGTTCTTC.

The V and J genes are TRBV6-1 and TRBJ1-5; D gene unclear. Trimming shortened V by 5 bases and J by 12 bases, and 20 bases separated the two germline ends. The CDR3 covers 14 residues. Germline V gives CDR1 MNHNS, CDR2 SASEGT. For the CDR3, the DNA is TGTGCCAGCAGTTATGAGCCCCTCGGGCCCAGCCAGCATTTT. Translated, it gives CASSYEPLGPSQHF.

The chain carries TRBV28 and TRBJ2-2; perhaps TRBD2 as D (7 bases). CDR1 is MDHEN and CDR2 is SYDVKM in the germline V gene. The CDR3 has 12 residues. The V end lost 6 bases, the J end lost 13 bases, and 15 bases lay between the germline ends. For the CDR3, the DNA is TGTGCCAGCAGACTCCGGCGGGGGCCGCTGTTTTTT. This gives the protein CASRLRRGPLFF.

The chain carries TRBV7-8 and TRBJ1-5, with D unclear. CDR3 size: 16 residues. The V end lost 4 bases, the J end lost 1 base, and 14 bases lay between the germline ends. Per the germline V gene, CDR1 is SGHVS and CDR2 is FQNEAQ. CDR3 bases: TGTGCCAGCAGCTCCAAGGTTGGAGGGAGCAATCAGCCCCAGCATTTT. Translating it yields CASSSKVGGSNQPQHF.

This clone was detected only a few times. The chain combines TRBV28 with TRBJ1-2, with TRBD1 matching over 7 bases. The junction had 1 base not matched to a gene; V was cut back by 4 bases and J by 2 bases. Germline lookup yields CDR1 MDHEN and CDR2 SYDVKM. The CDR3 extends over 13 amino acids. The CDR3 loop reads CASSWDRNYGYTF. As DNA, the CDR3 is TGTGCCAGCAGTTGGGACAGAAACTATGGCTACACCTTC.

The DNA for the CDR3 is TGTGCCAGCTCAGGCAAGGGCAATCAGCCCCAGCATTTT. Encoded protein: CASSGKGNQPQHF. This rearrangement joins TRBV18 to TRBJ1-5; no definite D call. CDR1 and CDR2 (germline): KGHSH, LQKENI. V was cut by 5 bases and J by 2 bases, with 7 bases left in between. The length of the CDR3 is 13 residues. The full variable domain, in which reference TRBV18 and TRBJ1-5 provide the parts outside the CDR3, is NAGVMQNPRHLVRRRGQEARLRCSPMKGHSHVYWYRQLPEEGLKFMVYLQKENIIDESGMPKERFSAEFPKEGPSILRIQQVVRGDSAAYFCASSGKGNQPQHFGDGTRLSIL.

The genes are TRBV28 and TRBJ2-5; tentatively, D is TRBD2 (6 bases). Trimming left V 3 bases short and J 7 bases short, with 24 bases between. Germline V gene lookup returns CDR1 MDHEN and CDR2 SYDVKM. CDR3 size: 17 residues. In nucleotides, the CDR3 is TGTGCCAGCAGTTTCTCAATTCAGGCGGGGCACCGTGGGACCCAGTACTTC. Translation: CASSFSIQAGHRGTQYF.

This clone was seen more than once but under ten times. This chain links TRBV28 with TRBJ1-1, with D uncertain. The CDR3 runs to 12 residues. The ends were cut back, 2 bases at V and 10 bases at J, with 11 bases in the middle. Germline V lookup: CDR1 MDHEN, CDR2 SYDVKM. Here the CDR3 reads CASSLIGLGAFF. CDR3 nucleotide sequence: TGTGCCAGCAGTTTAATAGGGTTGGGAGCTTTCTTT.

J is TRBJ2-6 and V is TRBV7-8; no firm D call. Trimming stripped 2 bases from V and 4 bases from J, with 21 bases between. Germline V CDR1 and CDR2: SGHVS, FQNEAQ. The CDR3 length is 19 residues. CDR3 bases: TGTGCCAGCAGCTTACGGTCCGAATTAGGGCGTTTCGGGGCCAACGTCCTGACTTTC. This sequence encodes CASSLRSELGRFGANVLTF.

V usage is TRBV4-3 and J usage is TRBJ2-3, with 8 bases matching TRBD2. The CDR3 runs 14 residues. The V gene end was trimmed by 2 bases and the J gene end by 8 bases; junction bases not matched to a gene: 6. Per the germline V gene, CDR1 is LGHNA and CDR2 is YSLEER. The CDR3 DNA reads as TGCGCCAGCAGCCAATCCGGACTAGCCAGTACGCAGTATTTT. It is translated as CASSQSGLASTQYF.

The genes are TRBV27 and TRBJ2-5, with D possibly being TRBD1 (5 bases). V lost 3 bases to trimming and J lost 6 bases, with 14 bases between them. From germline, CDR1 is MNHEY and CDR2 SMNVEV (reference sequence). This CDR3 has 14 residues. For the CDR3, the DNA is TGTGCCAGCAGTTTGGCAGGGCTAGTTCAGACCCAGTACTTC. It encodes CASSLAGLVQTQYF.

J is TRBJ2-3 and V is TRBV11-2, with D uncertain. CDR1 SGHAT and CDR2 FQNNGV come from the germline V gene. Between the trimmed V and J ends, which lost 1 base and 2 bases, there was a span of 7 bases. The CDR3 is 14 amino acids. The CDR3 sequence: CASSLARYTDTQYF. The CDR3 coding sequence is TGTGCCAGCAGCTTAGCCAGGTACACAGATACGCAGTATTTT.

V and J are TRBV18 and TRBJ2-3; D gene unclear. The V end lost 3 bases, the J end lost 2 bases, and 6 bases lay between the germline ends. This CDR3 has 13 residues. CDR1 is KGHSH, CDR2 LQKENI, per germline. CDR3 protein: CASSPIDTDTQYF. CDR3 nucleotide sequence: TGTGCCAGCTCACCCATTGACACAGATACGCAGTATTTT. The whole variable domain, filled in from reference TRBV18 and TRBJ2-3, reads NAGVMQNPRHLVRRRGQEARLRCSPMKGHSHVYWYRQLPEEGLKFMVYLQKENIIDESGMPKERFSAEFPKEGPSILRIQQVVRGDSAAYFCASSPIDTDTQYFGPGTRLTVL.

V gene TRBV9 combines with J gene TRBJ2-7; TRBD1 matches at 9 bases. This CDR3 has 14 residues. V shed 3 bases, J shed 3 bases, and the junction held 4 bases outside the gene matches. CDR1 and CDR2 (germline): SGDLS, YYNGEE. CDR3 DNA sequence: TGTGCCAGCAGCGGGGGACAGGGTTTCTACGAGCAGTACTTC. It yields the protein CASSGGQGFYEQYF.